The 8 T cell receptor beta chains listed next were all sequenced from one sample in a study of neurological immune-mediated disorders. TCRdb re-analysed the 5' RACE reads in MiXCR, keeping a single row per CDR3 protein. The profile shows about 48,000 distinct CDR3 sequences, approximately 12% of them singletons. Time point denoted: longitudinal time-point 3. The specimen was PBMCs. Receptors were obtained from a male donor with HTLV-1-associated myelopathy (HAM/TSP).

The table lists this clonotype with many counts. The CDR3 reads CASRPRAGLNEKLFF. Written as DNA, the CDR3 is TGTGCCAGCAGGCCCCGGGCAGGGCTTAATGAAAAACTGTTTTTT. V usage is TRBV12-3 or TRBV12-4 and J usage is TRBJ1-4, with D tentatively TRBD1 (5 bases). The CDR3 totals 15 residues. V lost 6 bases, J lost 4 bases, and 15 bases lay in between.

Comment on this clonotype: The junction and the germline gene differ at one end; a read error may be behind it. The chain couples TRBV5-1 to TRBJ1-1; D call uncertain. Germline CDR1 SGHRS, CDR2 YFSETQ. The CDR3 totals 14 residues. In nucleotides, the CDR3 is TGCGCCAGCAGCTTGGATATATTATACACTGAAGATTTCTTT. Amino acids: CASSLDILYTEDFF.

This clonotype appeared many times. The chain combines TRBV2 with TRBJ1-2, with TRBD1 identical over 8 bases. The CDR3 extends over 15 amino acids. Germline V gene lookup returns CDR1 SNHLY and CDR2 FYNNEI. Trimming cost V 6 bases and J 4 bases; bases outside gene matches: 10. The CDR3 protein is CASRGSGQGLYGYTF. DNA for the CDR3: TGTGCCAGCAGGGGATCCGGACAGGGACTCTATGGCTACACCTTC.

In its sample, this clonotype was seen many times. The genes are TRBV20-1 and TRBJ2-3; D is perhaps TRBD1 (7 bases). Trimming stripped 3 bases from V and 3 bases from J, with 16 bases between. The germline gives CDR1 DFQATT, CDR2 SNEGSKA (reference sequence). CDR3 length equals 15 residues. CDR3 coding DNA: TGCAGTGCTAGCTTTCGGAGGGGGCGGACAGATACGCAGTATTTT. Protein product: CSASFRRGRTDTQYF.

This clonotype was picked up many times. The rearrangement joins TRBV5-6 to TRBJ2-2; D may correspond to TRBD1 or TRBD2 (5 bases each). V was pared by 5 bases and J by 6 bases, with 17 bases between. The CDR3 is made up of 15 amino acids. Per germline, CDR1 SGHDT and CDR2 YYEEEE. The CDR3 coding sequence is TGTGCCAGCAGACCTTCGGGGACCGGAGCCGGGGAGCTGTTTTTT. Its protein is CASRPSGTGAGELFF.

The sample holds many counts of this clonotype. The rearrangement joins TRBV7-9 to TRBJ2-1; the D is unclear. Trimming stripped 3 bases from V and 12 bases from J, with 12 bases between. Germline lookup yields CDR1 SEHNR and CDR2 FQNEAQ (reference sequence). This CDR3 region has 12 residues. The CDR3 DNA follows: TGTGCCAGCAGCTTCTCGTGGGGTGCGCAGTTCTTC. Residues: CASSFSWGAQFF.

This clonotype showed up many times. The chain uses TRBV7-8 and TRBJ1-3; maybe TRBD1 (6 bases). From germline, CDR1 is SGHVS and CDR2 FQNEAQ. Trimming left V 6 bases short and J 0 bases short, with 15 bases between. The CDR3 spans 16 residues. The CDR3: CASRKNRGHSGNTIYF. CDR3 in DNA: TGTGCCAGCAGAAAGAATAGGGGACACTCTGGAAACACCATATATTTT. Supplemented by reference TRBV7-8 and TRBJ1-3, the full variable domain reads GAGVSQSPRYKVAKRGQDVALRCDPISGHVSLFWYQQALGQGPEFLTYFQNEAQLDKSGLPSDRFFAERPEGSVSTLKIQRTQQEDSAVYLCASRKNRGHSGNTIYFGEGSWLTVV.

This clonotype was picked up many times. This chain uses TRBV20-1 with TRBJ2-2; 10 bases align to TRBD2. The ends lost 6 bases at V and 9 bases at J; junction bases unmatched: 10. This CDR3 comprises 14 residues. CDR1 and CDR2 (germline): DFQATT, SNEGSKA (reference sequence). CDR3 amino acids: CSALSSGGIWELFF. The CDR3 DNA follows: TGCAGTGCCCTCTCTAGCGGGGGTATCTGGGAGCTGTTTTTT.